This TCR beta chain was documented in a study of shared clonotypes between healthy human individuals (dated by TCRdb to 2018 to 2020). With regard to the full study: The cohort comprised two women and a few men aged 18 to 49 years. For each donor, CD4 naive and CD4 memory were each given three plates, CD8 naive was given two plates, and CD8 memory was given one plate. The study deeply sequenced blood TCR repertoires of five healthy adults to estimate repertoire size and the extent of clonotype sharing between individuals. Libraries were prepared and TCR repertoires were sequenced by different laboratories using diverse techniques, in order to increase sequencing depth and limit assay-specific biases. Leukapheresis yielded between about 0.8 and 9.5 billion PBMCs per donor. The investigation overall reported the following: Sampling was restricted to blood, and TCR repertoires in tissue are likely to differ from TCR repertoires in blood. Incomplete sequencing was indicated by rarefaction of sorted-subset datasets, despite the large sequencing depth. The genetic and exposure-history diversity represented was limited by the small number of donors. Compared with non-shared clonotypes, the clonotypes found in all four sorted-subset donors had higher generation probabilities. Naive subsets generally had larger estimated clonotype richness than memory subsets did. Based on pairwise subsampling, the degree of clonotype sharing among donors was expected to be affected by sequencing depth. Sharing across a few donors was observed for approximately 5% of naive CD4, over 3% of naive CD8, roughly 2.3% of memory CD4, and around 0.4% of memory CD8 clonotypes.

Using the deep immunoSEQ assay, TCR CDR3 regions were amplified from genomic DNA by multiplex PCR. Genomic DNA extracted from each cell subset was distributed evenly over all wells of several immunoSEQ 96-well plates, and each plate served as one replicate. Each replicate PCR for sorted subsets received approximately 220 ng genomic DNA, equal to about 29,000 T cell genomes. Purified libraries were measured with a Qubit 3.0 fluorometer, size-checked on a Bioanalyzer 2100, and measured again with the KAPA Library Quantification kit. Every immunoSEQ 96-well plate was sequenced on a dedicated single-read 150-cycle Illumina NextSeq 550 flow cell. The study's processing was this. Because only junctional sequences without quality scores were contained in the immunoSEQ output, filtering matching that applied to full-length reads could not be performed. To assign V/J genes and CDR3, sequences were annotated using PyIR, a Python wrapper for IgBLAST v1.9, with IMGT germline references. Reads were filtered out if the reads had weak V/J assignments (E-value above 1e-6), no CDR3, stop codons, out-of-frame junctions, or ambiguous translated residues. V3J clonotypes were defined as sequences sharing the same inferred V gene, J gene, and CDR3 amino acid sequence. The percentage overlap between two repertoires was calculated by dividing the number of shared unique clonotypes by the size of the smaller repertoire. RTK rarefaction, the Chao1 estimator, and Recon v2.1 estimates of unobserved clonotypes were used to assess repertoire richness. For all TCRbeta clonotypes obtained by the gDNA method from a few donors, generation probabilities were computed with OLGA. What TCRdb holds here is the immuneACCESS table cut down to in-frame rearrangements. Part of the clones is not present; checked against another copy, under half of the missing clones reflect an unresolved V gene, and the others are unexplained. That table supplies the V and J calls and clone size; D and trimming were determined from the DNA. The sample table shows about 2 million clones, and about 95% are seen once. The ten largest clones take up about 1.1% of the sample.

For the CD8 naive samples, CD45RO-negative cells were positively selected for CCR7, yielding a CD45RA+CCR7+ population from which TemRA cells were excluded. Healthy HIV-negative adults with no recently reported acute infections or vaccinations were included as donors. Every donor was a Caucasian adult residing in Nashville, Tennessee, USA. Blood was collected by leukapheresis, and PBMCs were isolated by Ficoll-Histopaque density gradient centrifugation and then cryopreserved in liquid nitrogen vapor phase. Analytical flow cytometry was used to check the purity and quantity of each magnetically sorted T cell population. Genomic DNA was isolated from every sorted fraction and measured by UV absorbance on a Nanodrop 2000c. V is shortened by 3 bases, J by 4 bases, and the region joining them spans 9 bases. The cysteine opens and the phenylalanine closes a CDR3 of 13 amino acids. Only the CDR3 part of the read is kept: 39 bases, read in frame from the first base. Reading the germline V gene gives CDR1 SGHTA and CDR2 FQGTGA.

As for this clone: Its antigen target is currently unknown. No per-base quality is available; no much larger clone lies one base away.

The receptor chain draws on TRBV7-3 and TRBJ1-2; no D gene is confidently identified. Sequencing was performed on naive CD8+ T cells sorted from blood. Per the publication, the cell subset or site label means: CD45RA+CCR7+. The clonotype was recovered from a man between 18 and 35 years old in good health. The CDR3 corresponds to CASSFDEGYGYTF. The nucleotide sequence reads TGTGCCAGCAGCTTTGATGAGGGCTATGGCTACACCTTC.